The 2 T cell receptor beta chains given below trace back to one sample, sequenced in a study of cytomegalovirus exposure and HLA in healthy donors. PCR involved 60 Vbeta and 13 Jbeta primers. Generated by immunoSEQ multiplex PCR, the TCRdb table keeps only in-frame clones and is missing some. The table has about 98,000 clones, roughly 70% seen once. The sample was PBMCs. The receptors were sampled from a male donor in good health and CMV-seronegative.

The chain combines TRBV6-5 with TRBJ2-7, with D possibly being TRBD1 (6 bases). The V and J ends lost 10 bases and 0 bases respectively, with 13 bases between them. The CDR3 has 13 residues. Germline V gene lookup returns CDR1 MNHEY and CDR2 SVGAGI. CDR3 residues: CATRRTASYEQYF. CDR3 in DNA: TGTGCCACCCGACGGACAGCCTCCTACGAGCAGTACTTC.

V usage is TRBV2 and J usage is TRBJ2-7; 7 bases are shared with TRBD1. There are 17 residues in the CDR3. V dropped 5 bases and J dropped 0; count of bases not matched to a gene: 13. Germline CDR1 is SNHLY and CDR2 is FYNNEI. The CDR3 coding sequence is TGTGCCAGCAGTAAGAGGGTCGGGACAGCCCTCTCCTACGAGCAGTACTTC. It is translated as CASSKRVGTALSYEQYF.